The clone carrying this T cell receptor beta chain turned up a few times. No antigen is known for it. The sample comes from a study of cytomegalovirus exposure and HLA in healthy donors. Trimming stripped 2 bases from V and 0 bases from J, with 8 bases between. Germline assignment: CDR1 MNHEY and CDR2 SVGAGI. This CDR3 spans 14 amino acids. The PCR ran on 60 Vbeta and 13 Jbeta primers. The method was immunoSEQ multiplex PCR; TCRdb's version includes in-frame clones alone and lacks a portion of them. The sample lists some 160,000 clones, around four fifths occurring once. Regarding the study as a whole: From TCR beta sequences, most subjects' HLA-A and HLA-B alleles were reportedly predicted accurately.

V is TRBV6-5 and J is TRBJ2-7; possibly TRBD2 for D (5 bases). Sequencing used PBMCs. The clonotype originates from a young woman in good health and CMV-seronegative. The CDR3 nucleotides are TGTGCCAGCAGTTACCCGGGGAGCTCCTACGAGCAGTACTTC. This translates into CASSYPGSSYEQYF.